Below, 27 T cell receptor beta chains from the same sample are listed, as sequenced in a study of blood T cell repertoires in COVID-19. Profiled with immunoSEQ multiplex PCR; TCRdb holds only in-frame clones, not every one. The sample lists about 170,000 clones; over 70% were seen once. Sequenced material: peripheral blood. The receptor set was obtained from a man aged 65-85 years with acute or convalescent COVID-19.

This clone has more than one count but fewer than ten. V usage is TRBV5-1 and J usage is TRBJ1-2; a weak D match, TRBD1 (6 bases). CDR3 size: 14 residues. V was pared by 0 bases and J by 4 bases, with 10 bases between. Per the germline V gene, CDR1 is SGHRS and CDR2 is YFSETQ. The CDR3 reads CASSLVQGSYGYTF. Written as DNA, the CDR3 is TGCGCCAGCAGCTTGGTCCAGGGGAGCTATGGCTACACCTTC.

The chain carries TRBV21-1 and TRBJ2-7; TRBD2, the table's D call, was not compared with the DNA. TRBV21-1 is a pseudogene. There are 18 residues in the CDR3. The CDR3 DNA follows: TGTGCCAGCAGCAAAGGCCCTTCGGGACTAGTGCCTGCCCACGAGCAGTACTTC. This encodes CASSKGPSGLVPAHEQYF.

This clone was seen a single time. The chain recombines TRBV5-1 with TRBJ2-1; D gene ambiguous. Per the germline V gene, CDR1 is SGHRS and CDR2 is YFSETQ. CDR3 size: 15 residues. The V gene lost 4 bases and the J gene lost 0 bases, with 11 bases spanning the gap. The CDR3: CASSPLAGSYNEQFF. In DNA, the CDR3 is TGCGCCAGCAGCCCCTTGGCTGGCTCCTACAATGAGCAGTTCTTC.

This clone was observed once. This chain uses TRBV19 with TRBJ2-1; 7 positions match TRBD2. The CDR3 length is 14 residues. Looked up from germline, CDR1 is LNHDA and CDR2 is SQIVND (reference sequence). Losses at the gene ends were 8 bases for V and 5 bases for J; bases not matched to a gene: 9. CDR3 sequence: CASAWDYQNNEQFF. CDR3 coding DNA: TGTGCCAGTGCCTGGGACTATCAAAACAATGAGCAGTTCTTC.

The chain employs TRBV3-1 (or the pseudogene TRBV3-2) and TRBJ1-6, with 8 bases that match TRBD1. Trimming removed 6 bases from V and 9 bases from J; junction bases left unmatched: 7. The CDR3 contains 14 residues. CDR1 LGHDT and CDR2 YNNKEL come from the germline V gene (reference sequence). The CDR3 DNA reads as TGTGCCAGCAGACATGGACAGGGAGGTTCACCCCTCCACTTT. Translated, it gives CASRHGQGGSPLHF.

The chain employs TRBV28 and TRBJ1-2; 8 bases align to TRBD1. Per the germline V gene, CDR1 is MDHEN and CDR2 is SYDVKM. This CDR3 has 14 amino acids. The ends lost 5 bases at V and 11 bases at J; junction bases unmatched: 13. The CDR3 is CASSAGQGWRVYTF. The CDR3, as DNA: TGTGCCAGCAGTGCTGGACAGGGATGGCGGGTTTACACCTTC.

This sequence joins TRBV5-4 and TRBJ2-7; D remains unclear. CDR3 length: 15 amino acids. Trimming removed 1 base from V and 2 bases from J, with 13 bases in between. Germline V gives CDR1 SGHNT, CDR2 YYREEE (reference sequence). CDR3 in amino acids: CASSLSQGTAYEQYF. CDR3 nucleotides: TGTGCCAGCAGCTTGTCCCAAGGAACAGCCTACGAGCAGTACTTC.

The chain carries TRBV4-3 and TRBJ2-1, with D possibly being TRBD2 (6 bases). This CDR3 contains 14 residues. Germline V lookup: CDR1 LGHNA, CDR2 YSLEER. The V end was cut by 0 bases, the J end by 9 bases, with 12 bases between. The CDR3 sequence: CASSQDYSGSEQFF. CDR3 in DNA: TGCGCCAGCAGCCAAGATTATTCCGGGAGTGAGCAGTTCTTC.

In this sample, this clone turned up once. V gene TRBV11-3 combines with J gene TRBJ2-1, with 12 bases identical to TRBD2. Germline values: CDR1 SGHNT, CDR2 YENEEA. The CDR3 has 18 amino acids. Germline trimming cut 5 bases from V and 0 bases from J; bases unmatched to any gene: 8. The CDR3 coding sequence is TGTGCCAGCAGCCCCGGGACTAGCGGGTCCAGCTCCTACAATGAGCAGTTCTTC. It specifies CASSPGTSGSSSYNEQFF.

The chain couples TRBV29-1 to TRBJ1-1, with D perhaps TRBD1 (5 bases). Germline V CDR1 and CDR2: SQVTM, ANQGSEA. V lost 6 bases and J lost 0, with 17 bases in between. This CDR3 is built from 15 residues. The CDR3 here is CSVGDQRGVNTEAFF. The CDR3 DNA is TGCAGCGTGGGCGATCAAAGGGGCGTGAACACTGAAGCTTTCTTT.

Comment on this clone: Relative to the germline gene, one junction end is altered; a read error may explain this. The chain recombines TRBV19 with TRBJ2-4; 15 bases align to TRBD2. From germline, CDR1 is LNHDA and CDR2 SQIVND (reference sequence). CDR3 length equals 17 residues. The CDR3 region has the DNA TGTGCCAGTAGTCTACGGACTAGCGGGAGGGCCAAGAACATTCAGTACTTC. This translates into CASSLRTSGRAKNIQYF.

V usage is TRBV28 and J usage is TRBJ1-5, with 9 bases lining up with TRBD1. This CDR3 has 14 amino acids. V lost 9 bases, J lost 1 base, and 4 bases stayed unmatched. The V gene's germline CDR1 is MDHEN and CDR2 SYDVKM. CDR3 sequence: CASTGGPSNQPQHF. The CDR3 DNA follows: TGTGCCAGTACAGGGGGCCCAAGCAATCAGCCCCAGCATTTT.

The V call is TRBV29-1, the J call TRBJ2-1, with TRBD1 as a possible D gene (6 bases). V lost 6 bases and J 1 base, leaving 13 bases between the germline ends. The germline V gene encodes CDR1 SQVTM and CDR2 ANQGSEA. CDR3 length equals 14 residues. The CDR3 region has the DNA TGCAGCGTCCGCAACAGGGCTTCCTACAATGAGCAGTTCTTC. Translated: CSVRNRASYNEQFF.

V and J are TRBV25-1 and TRBJ2-1; 12 positions agree with TRBD1. The CDR3 has 18 residues. The germline gives CDR1 MGHDK, CDR2 SYGVNS. The V gene end was trimmed by 3 bases and the J gene end by 4 bases; junction bases not matched to a gene: 10. CDR3 DNA: TGTGCCAGCAGTGATGGGCCGGGACAGGGGGCGTTTTACAATGAGCAGTTCTTC. Its translation is CASSDGPGQGAFYNEQFF.

The chain carries TRBV7-2 and TRBJ2-5; D may be TRBD2 (6 bases). The CDR3 extends over 14 amino acids. V was pared by 4 bases and J by 4 bases, with 13 bases between. In germline, CDR1 is SGHTA, CDR2 FQGNSA. The CDR3 DNA reads TGTGCCAGCAGCTCTCGCGGGATGGTAGAGACCCAGTACTTC. Its protein product is CASSSRGMVETQYF. Drawing the rest from reference TRBV7-2 and TRBJ2-5, the complete variable domain is GAGVSQSPSNKVTEKGKDVELRCDPISGHTALYWYRQSLGQGLEFLIYFQGNSAPDKSGLPSDRFSAERTGGSVSTLTIQRTQQEDSAVYLCASSSRGMVETQYFGPGTRLLVL.

In its sample, this clone was seen many times. The genes are TRBV19 and TRBJ1-5; the match to TRBD1 covers 8 bases. The CDR3 runs 17 residues. Per the germline V gene, CDR1 is LNHDA and CDR2 is SQIVND (reference sequence). Trimming cost V 3 bases and J 7 bases; bases outside gene matches: 14. For the CDR3, the DNA is TGTGCCAGTAGTATTTTGAGGTCCGGGACAGGAGACCAGCCCCAGCATTTT. It codes for CASSILRSGTGDQPQHF. The full variable domain, its missing parts supplied by reference TRBV19 and TRBJ1-5, is DGGITQSPKYLFRKEGQNVTLSCEQNLNHDAMYWYRQDPGQGLRLIYYSQIVNDFQKGDIAEGYSVSREKKESFPLTVTSAQKNPTAFYLCASSILRSGTGDQPQHFGDGTRLSIL.

The chain uses TRBV4-2 and TRBJ1-2; 10 bases match TRBD1. The CDR3 runs to 16 residues. The J segment lost 5 bases and the V segment lost 3 bases, leaving 9 bases of the junction unmatched. Germline-derived CDR1 and CDR2 are LGHNA and YNFKEQ. The CDR3 region is CASSQVGTGVEYGYTF. The CDR3 nucleotides are TGTGCCAGCAGCCAGGTCGGGACAGGGGTAGAGTATGGCTACACCTTC.

The rearrangement links TRBV19 to TRBJ1-2, with 8 bases matching TRBD1. Germline trimming cut 6 bases from V and 4 bases from J; bases unmatched to any gene: 7. The CDR3 sequence is 14 residues long. Looked up from germline, CDR1 is LNHDA and CDR2 is SQIVND (reference sequence). As DNA, the CDR3 is TGTGCCAGTAGCGCCGGGACAGGCTTCTATGGCTACACCTTC. Translating it yields CASSAGTGFYGYTF.

Only a few counts were recorded for this clone. The chain recombines TRBV18 with TRBJ2-5, with a weak D call TRBD1 (7 bases). Germline V gene data show CDR1 as KGHSH and CDR2 as LQKENI. V was cut by 4 bases and J by 4 bases, with 16 bases left in between. The CDR3 covers 15 residues. This CDR3 is CASSRDRGRGETQYF. CDR3 nucleotides: TGTGCCAGCTCACGGGACAGAGGGCGGGGAGAGACCCAGTACTTC.

In its sample, this clone was seen a few times. J is TRBJ2-7 and V is TRBV4-1; 7 bases map to TRBD1. The CDR3 has 18 amino acids. Germline lookup yields CDR1 MGHRA and CDR2 YSYEKL. The V gene end was trimmed by 4 bases and the J gene end by 0 bases; junction bases not matched to a gene: 15. The CDR3 DNA is TGCGCCAGCAGCCCGACTACCGACAGGGCCGATAGCTCCTACGAGCAGTACTTC. It yields the protein CASSPTTDRADSSYEQYF.

The chain is built from TRBV4-3 and TRBJ2-5; 14 bases agree with TRBD2. This CDR3 region has 22 residues. The trim removed 4 bases at V and 3 bases at J, leaving 22 bases unmatched. Germline CDR1 reads LGHNA; CDR2 reads YSLEER. DNA for the CDR3: TGCGCCAGCAGCCCGAAACCTCCAAGGGGACTAGCGGGAGTAGTCGGAGAAGAGACCCAGTACTTC. Translation: CASSPKPPRGLAGVVGEETQYF.

V is TRBV6-5 and J is TRBJ2-7, with TRBD2 matching over 8 bases. CDR3 length equals 14 residues. The V gene end was trimmed by 9 bases and the J gene end by 7 bases; junction bases not matched to a gene: 14. Germline V gene sequence: CDR1 MNHEY, CDR2 SVGAGI. The CDR3 protein is CASKAGRAIREQYF. The CDR3 nucleotides are TGTGCCAGTAAGGCCGGGAGGGCGATACGGGAGCAGTACTTC.

With regard to this clone: Its ends do not fully match the called genes, so a read error is possible. The chain combines TRBV2 with TRBJ1-4, with D perhaps TRBD1 (6 bases). This CDR3 has 13 amino acids. The germline V gene encodes CDR1 SNHLY and CDR2 FYNNEI. The CDR3 DNA sequence: TGTGCCAGCGGTGACAGGCTACTCGGAAGGATGTTTTTT. Its translation: CASGDRLLGRMFF. Supplemented by reference TRBV2 and TRBJ1-4, the full variable domain reads EPEVTQTPSHQVTQMGQEVILRCVPISNHLYFYWYRQILGQKVEFLVSFYNNEISEKSEIFDDQFSVERPDGSNFTLKIRSTKLEDSAMYFCASGDRLLGRMFFGSGTQLSVL.

The genes are TRBV24-1 and TRBJ1-4; TRBD1 aligns across 8 bases. This CDR3 has 17 residues. The germline CDR1 and CDR2 sequences are KGHDR and SFDVKD. V shed 3 bases, J shed 4 bases, and the junction held 9 bases outside the gene matches. The CDR3 nucleotides are TGTGCCACCAGTGATCCGTCCAGGGGGCCTCTTAATGAAAAACTGTTTTTT. Translating it yields CATSDPSRGPLNEKLFF.

The CDR3 here is CASSDQGVNQPQHF. In DNA, the CDR3 is TGTGCCAGCTCGGACCAGGGGGTCAATCAGCCCCAGCATTTT. This chain joins TRBV2 and TRBJ1-5; 7 nucleotides line up with TRBD1. The germline CDR1 and CDR2 sequences are SNHLY and FYNNEI. CDR3 length: 14 amino acids. V was clipped by 8 bases and J by 3 bases; unmatched bases: 7.

The CDR3 bases are TGTGCCAGCAGTTACCCGGGGACAGCTCCCTATGGCTACACCTTC. Translated, it gives CASSYPGTAPYGYTF. The chain employs TRBV6-2 or TRBV6-3 and TRBJ1-2, with TRBD1 matching over 7 bases. The germline V gene has CDR1 MNHEY and CDR2 SVGEGT. The junction had 7 bases not matched to a gene; V was cut back by 2 bases and J by 4 bases. This CDR3 has 15 amino acids.

Written as DNA, the CDR3 is TGCAGTGCTAGTAGGGGGATCATGAACACTGAAGCTTTCTTT. This gives the protein CSASRGIMNTEAFF. The chain has TRBV20-1 and TRBJ1-1; D is perhaps TRBD1 (6 bases). The CDR3 loop spans 14 amino acids. V lost 3 bases and J 0 bases, leaving 11 bases between the germline ends. Germline CDR1 and CDR2: DFQATT and SNEGSKA (reference sequence).